These 5 T cell receptor beta chains share one sample of origin, sequenced in a study of T cells in Graves' hyperthyroidism and ophthalmopathy. The source material, RNA transcripts, was used to amplify TCR beta CDR3 regions. The study used the HTBI primer set for a first-round RT-PCR of the TCR CDR3. TCRdb analysed the multiplex PCR reads with MiXCR anew, one entry per CDR3 protein. The sample carries under 700,000 distinct CDR3 sequences, approximately 15% recorded once. Sequenced input: blood. The receptors originated from a woman aged 18-30 years with Graves' hyperthyroidism.

In this sample, this clonotype turned up a few times. The chain is built from TRBV25-1 and TRBJ1-6; D unclear. The CDR3 is 14 amino acids. Germline V CDR1 and CDR2: MGHDK, SYGVNS. Trimming removed 3 bases at V and 11 bases at J, with 14 bases between. The CDR3 sequence is CASSEIQLGAPLHF. The CDR3 region has the DNA TGTGCCAGCAGTGAGATACAGCTCGGGGCACCCCTCCACTTT.

With regard to this clonotype: This sequence may be a read error, since a much larger clone differs from it by one base. The rearrangement links TRBV7-2 to TRBJ2-1, with no clear D. This CDR3 has 12 residues. Trimming pared 4 bases from V and 7 bases from J, leaving 8 bases between. Germline V gene lookup returns CDR1 SGHTA and CDR2 FQGNSA. The CDR3 nucleotides read TGTGCCAGCAGCTCGTTCTCAAATGAGCAGTTCTTC. It codes for CASSSFSNEQFF. Based on the CDR3 plus reference TRBV7-2 and TRBJ2-1, the full variable domain is GAGVSQSPSNKVTEKGKDVELRCDPISGHTALYWYRQSLGQGLEFLIYFQGNSAPDKSGLPSDRFSAERTGGSVSTLTIQRTQQEDSAVYLCASSSFSNEQFFGPGTRLTVL.

The DNA for the CDR3 is TGTGCCAGCAGTTACCCCCTAGTGGGTCCGAAAACCGGGACAGGGGGCATGAATGAGCAGTTCTTC. Translating gives CASSYPLVGPKTGTGGMNEQFF. The V and J genes are TRBV6-2 or TRBV6-3 and TRBJ2-1; TRBD1 aligns across 12 bases. This CDR3 is 22 amino acids long. Looked up from germline, CDR1 is MNHEY and CDR2 is SVGEGT. V lost 2 bases, J lost 7 bases, and 24 bases stayed unmatched.

In this sample, this clonotype turned up a few times. The chain uses TRBV15 and TRBJ1-5; no clear D. The CDR3 spans 13 residues. Germline assignment: CDR1 LNHNV and CDR2 YYDKDF (reference sequence). The V end was cut by 0 bases, the J end by 5 bases, with 5 bases between. Written as DNA, the CDR3 is TGTGCCACCAGCAGAGAGTCAGATCAGCCCCAGCATTTT. Its protein product is CATSRESDQPQHF.

This chain links TRBV20-1 with TRBJ2-7; possible D gene TRBD1, 5 bases. In germline, CDR1 is DFQATT, CDR2 SNEGSKA (reference sequence). This CDR3 has 16 amino acids. Trimming removed 1 base from V and 0 bases from J, with 16 bases in between. The CDR3 bases are TGCAGTGCTAGAGGCACTATAGGGGCCGGCTCCTACGAGCAGTACTTC. It specifies CSARGTIGAGSYEQYF.